The sequence of this T cell receptor (beta chain) was determined in a study of memory CD4+ T cells and cytomegalovirus serostatus. Study at large: Of the healthy Belgian adults, 9 or 10 were CMV seropositive and 20 to 30 seronegative.

Germline CDR1 reads ENHRY; CDR2 reads SYGVKD. The CDR3 sequence is 17 residues long. TCRdb keeps only in-frame clones here, not all; method: immunoSEQ multiplex PCR. The sample yields over 35,000 clones, roughly 80% seen once. Points from the study as a whole: About 40% of the roughly 150 known CMV-associated TCRbeta sequences appeared in CD4+ memory.

The sort gate was single viable CD3+CD4+CD8-CD45RO+ cells for memory CD4+ T cells. CD4+ T cells were isolated by positive magnetic selection. Remarks on this clone: The target antigen is unknown. A read error may produce the germline difference seen at one junction end.

Sequenced: memory CD4+ T cells from blood. The J gene is TRBJ2-1, the V gene TRBV10-3, with D tentatively TRBD1 (5 bases). The clonotype was recovered from an adult in good health and CMV-seronegative. CDR3 DNA sequence: TGTGCCATCAGTGAGTCGAAGTCAGGGTCCCTTCACAATGGGCAGTTCTTC. Its translation: CAISESKSGSLHNGQFF.